Detailed here is one T cell receptor beta chain. The germline V gene has CDR1 MNHNY and CDR2 SVGAGI (reference sequence). The CDR3 is 14 residues long. The data derive from a study of long-term antiretroviral therapy in people with HIV. Background on the study: Samples from the earliest time points predate the 2015 immediate-ART recommendation by about a decade.

An immunoSEQ assay, version v3.0, was performed at survey level. This table comes from immunoSEQ multiplex PCR, and its TCRdb copy is limited to in-frame clones, with some not included. In the table there are over 10,000 clones, roughly 80% of which are singletons. The samples, holding roughly 0.9-11 million cryopreserved PBMC, were thawed before DNA extraction was carried out. The TCR sequence derives from a woman aged 40 to 49 with HIV. J is TRBJ1-6 and V is TRBV6-6; D is possibly TRBD1 (6 bases). Sample: unsorted PBMCs, taken 0.8 years before starting antiretroviral therapy. The CDR3 protein is CSSRGSSYNSPLHF. The CDR3, as DNA: TGTTCGTCCAGGGGCAGCTCCTATAATTCACCCCTCCACTTT.